Listed below are T cell receptor beta chains from one sample, sequenced in a study of cytomegalovirus exposure and HLA in healthy donors. Sequenced by immunoSEQ multiplex PCR; TCRdb stores in-frame clones only, minus some. The table includes about 170,000 clones, more than 70% detected once. Sequencing used PBMCs. The receptors come from a girl under 18 in good health and CMV-seronegative. Both conserved end residues are trimmed from each CDR3. Each record gives: CDR3 length, V gene, clone size, J gene, CDR3 protein. Clone size is not always given. Where it is, it says once, few, many or a class for expanded clones.

CDR3 length: 14; V gene: TRBV15; clone size: NA; J gene: TRBJ2-1; CDR3 protein: ATSRVTGTGGGEQF
CDR3 length: 16; V gene: TRBV23-1; clone size: NA; J gene: TRBJ2-7; CDR3 protein: ASYHYGKRHRERNEQY
CDR3 length: 13; V gene: TRBV28; clone size: NA; J gene: TRBJ1-4; CDR3 protein: ASSYPTGEVEKLF
CDR3 length: 14; V gene: TRBV27; clone size: NA; J gene: TRBJ1-1; CDR3 protein: ASSFRDRTLNTEAF
CDR3 length: 12; V gene: TRBV19; clone size: NA; J gene: TRBJ2-5; CDR3 protein: ASSIDFPRETQY
CDR3 length: 9; V gene: TRBV19; clone size: NA; J gene: TRBJ2-2; CDR3 protein: ATTGTGELF
CDR3 length: 12; V gene: TRBV27; clone size: NA; J gene: TRBJ2-5; CDR3 protein: ASSLSQGQETQY
CDR3 length: 12; V gene: TRBV6-6; clone size: once; J gene: TRBJ2-7; CDR3 protein: ASNGQGATYEQY
CDR3 length: 11; V gene: TRBV11-2; clone size: NA; J gene: TRBJ1-3; CDR3 protein: ASSSGSGNTIY
CDR3 length: 13; V gene: TRBV29-1; clone size: NA; J gene: TRBJ2-4; CDR3 protein: SVEDSWTGQNIQY
CDR3 length: 13; V gene: TRBV11-2; clone size: NA; J gene: TRBJ1-1; CDR3 protein: ASSLEFSRGSEAF
CDR3 length: 12; V gene: TRBV5-1; clone size: NA; J gene: TRBJ2-5; CDR3 protein: ASSSRLASETQY
CDR3 length: 16; V gene: TRBV25-1; clone size: NA; J gene: TRBJ1-2; CDR3 protein: ASSEKYSTSHPHYGYT
CDR3 length: 11; V gene: TRBV5-1; clone size: once; J gene: TRBJ2-5; CDR3 protein: ASKAGAQETQY
CDR3 length: 13; V gene: TRBV7-9; clone size: few; J gene: TRBJ2-7; CDR3 protein: ASSFGQGSSYEQY
CDR3 length: 11; V gene: TRBV27; clone size: NA; J gene: TRBJ1-2; CDR3 protein: ASSPGDSYGYT
CDR3 length: 9; V gene: TRBV18; clone size: NA; J gene: TRBJ1-1; CDR3 protein: ASSQDREAF
CDR3 length: 12; V gene: TRBV10-3; clone size: NA; J gene: TRBJ2-3; CDR3 protein: AISELGATDTQY
CDR3 length: 12; V gene: TRBV11-1; clone size: NA; J gene: TRBJ2-1; CDR3 protein: ASSLLGGGNEQF
CDR3 length: 13; V gene: TRBV11-2; clone size: NA; J gene: TRBJ2-3; CDR3 protein: ASSPGGPGTDTQY
CDR3 length: 11; V gene: TRBV7-2; clone size: few; J gene: TRBJ2-3; CDR3 protein: ASSLKGADTQY
CDR3 length: 12; V gene: TRBV19; clone size: NA; J gene: TRBJ1-5; CDR3 protein: ASSSRVANQPQH
CDR3 length: 10; V gene: TRBV5-4; clone size: NA; J gene: TRBJ2-1; CDR3 protein: ASGYGVNEQF
CDR3 length: 13; V gene: TRBV29-1; clone size: few; J gene: TRBJ1-4; CDR3 protein: SVEDGVDSSEKLF
CDR3 length: 9; V gene: TRBV12-5; clone size: NA; J gene: TRBJ2-2; CDR3 protein: ASWASGELF
CDR3 length: 12; V gene: TRBV6-1; clone size: NA; J gene: TRBJ1-6; CDR3 protein: ASSEVADNSPLH
CDR3 length: 13; V gene: TRBV7-9; clone size: few; J gene: TRBJ1-4; CDR3 protein: ASIRLGQGGEKLF